What follows describes a single TCR beta chain. The antigen remains undetermined. TCRdb fed the 5' RACE reads into MiXCR, producing one record per CDR3 protein. The repertoire holds more than 70,000 distinct CDR3 sequences, with about 13% as singletons. This sample is drawn from a study of early T cells in non-severe SARS-CoV-2 infection. Study results and caveats: Private and CD4 specificities were missed by VDJdb matching, skewed to anti-spike CD8.

Germline CDR1 is MDHEN and CDR2 is SYDVKM. The CDR3 is 11 amino acids. Trimming left V 3 bases short and J 12 bases short, with 8 bases between. The chain is built from TRBV28 and TRBJ1-4; D possibly corresponds to TRBD1 (6 bases). The source material was whole blood. This clonotype was sampled from an adult who was a healthcare worker with PCR-confirmed SARS-CoV-2 infection or an uninfected control (not recorded which). This CDR3 is CASSLNRELFF. CDR3 in DNA: TGTGCCAGCAGTTTGAACAGGGAACTGTTTTTT.